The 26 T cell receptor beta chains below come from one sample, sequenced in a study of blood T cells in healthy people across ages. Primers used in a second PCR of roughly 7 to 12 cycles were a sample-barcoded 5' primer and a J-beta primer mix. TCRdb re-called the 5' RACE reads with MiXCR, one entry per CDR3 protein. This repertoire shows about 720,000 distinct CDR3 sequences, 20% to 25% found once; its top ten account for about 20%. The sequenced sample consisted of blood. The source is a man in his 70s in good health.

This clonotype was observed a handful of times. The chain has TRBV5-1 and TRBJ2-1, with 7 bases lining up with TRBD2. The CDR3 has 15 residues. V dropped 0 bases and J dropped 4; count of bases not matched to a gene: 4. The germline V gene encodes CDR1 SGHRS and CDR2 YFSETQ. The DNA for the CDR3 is TGCGCCAGCAGCTTGGTTCGGGAGGCGTACAATGAGCAGTTCTTC. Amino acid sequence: CASSLVREAYNEQFF.

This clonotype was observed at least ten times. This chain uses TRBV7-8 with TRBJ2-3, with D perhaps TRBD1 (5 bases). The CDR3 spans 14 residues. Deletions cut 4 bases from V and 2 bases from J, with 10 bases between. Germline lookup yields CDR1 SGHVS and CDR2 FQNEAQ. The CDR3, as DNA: TGTGCCAGCAGCTATGACAGTGTCACAGATACGCAGTATTTT. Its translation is CASSYDSVTDTQYF.

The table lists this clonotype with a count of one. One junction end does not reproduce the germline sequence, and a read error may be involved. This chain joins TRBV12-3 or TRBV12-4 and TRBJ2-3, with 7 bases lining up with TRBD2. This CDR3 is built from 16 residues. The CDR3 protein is CAVGASGGLRTDTQYF. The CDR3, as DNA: TGTGCCGTCGGGGCTAGCGGTGGGCTCAGAACAGATACGCAATATTTT.

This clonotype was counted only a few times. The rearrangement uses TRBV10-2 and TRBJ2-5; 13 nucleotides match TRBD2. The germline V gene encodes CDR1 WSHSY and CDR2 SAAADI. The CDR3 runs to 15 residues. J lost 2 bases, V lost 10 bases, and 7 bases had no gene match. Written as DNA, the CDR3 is TGCGCCACCTCTCTGACTAGCGGGGGGCAAGAGACCCAGTACTTC. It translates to CATSLTSGGQETQYF.

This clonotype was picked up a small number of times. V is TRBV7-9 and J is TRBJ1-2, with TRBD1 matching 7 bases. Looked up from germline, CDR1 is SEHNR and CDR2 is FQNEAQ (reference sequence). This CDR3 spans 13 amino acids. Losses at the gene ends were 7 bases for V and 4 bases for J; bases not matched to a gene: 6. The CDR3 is CASNTDRVYGYTF. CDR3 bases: TGTGCCAGCAACACCGACAGGGTCTATGGCTACACCTTC.

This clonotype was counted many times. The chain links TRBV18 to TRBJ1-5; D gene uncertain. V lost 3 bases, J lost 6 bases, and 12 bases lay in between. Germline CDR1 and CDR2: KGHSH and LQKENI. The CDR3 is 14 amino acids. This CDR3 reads CASSPQAGIQPQHF. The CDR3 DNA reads TGTGCCAGCTCACCCCAGGCCGGCATTCAGCCCCAGCATTTT.

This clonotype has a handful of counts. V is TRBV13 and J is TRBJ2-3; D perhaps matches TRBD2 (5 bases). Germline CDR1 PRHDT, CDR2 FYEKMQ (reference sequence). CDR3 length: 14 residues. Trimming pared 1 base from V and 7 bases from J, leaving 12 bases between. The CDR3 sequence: CASSLDLAPYTQYF. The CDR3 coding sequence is TGTGCCAGCAGCTTAGACCTAGCCCCCTATACGCAGTATTTT.

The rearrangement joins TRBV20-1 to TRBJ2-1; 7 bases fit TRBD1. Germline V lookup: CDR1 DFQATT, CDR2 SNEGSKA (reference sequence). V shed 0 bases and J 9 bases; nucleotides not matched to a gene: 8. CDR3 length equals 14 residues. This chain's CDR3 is CSARETGVDGEQFF. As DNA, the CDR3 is TGCAGTGCTAGAGAAACAGGGGTTGACGGTGAGCAGTTCTTC.

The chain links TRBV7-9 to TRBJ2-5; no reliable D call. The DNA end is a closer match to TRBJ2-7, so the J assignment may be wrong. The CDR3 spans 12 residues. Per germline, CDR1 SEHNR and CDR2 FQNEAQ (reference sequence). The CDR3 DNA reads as TGTGCCAGCAGCAACGAGTACTACGAGCAGTACGTC. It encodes CASSNEYYEQYV.

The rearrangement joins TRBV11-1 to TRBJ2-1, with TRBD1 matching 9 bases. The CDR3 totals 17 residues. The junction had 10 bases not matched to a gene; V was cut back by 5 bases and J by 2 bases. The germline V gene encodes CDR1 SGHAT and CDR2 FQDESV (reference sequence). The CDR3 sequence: CASSPRTGVGTYNEQFF. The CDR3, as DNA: TGTGCCAGCAGCCCTAGGACAGGGGTTGGTACCTACAATGAGCAGTTCTTC. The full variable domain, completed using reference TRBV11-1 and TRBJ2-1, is EAEVAQSPRYKITEKSQAVAFWCDPISGHATLYWYRQILGQGPELLVQFQDESVVDDSQLPKDRFSAERLKGVDSTLKIQPAELGDSAMYLCASSPRTGVGTYNEQFFGPGTRLTVL.

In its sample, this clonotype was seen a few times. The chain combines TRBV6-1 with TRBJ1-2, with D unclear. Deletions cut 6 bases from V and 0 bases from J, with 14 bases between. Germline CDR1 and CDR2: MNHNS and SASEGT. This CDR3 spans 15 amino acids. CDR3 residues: CASSQGRRANYGYTF. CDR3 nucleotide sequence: TGTGCCAGCAGCCAAGGGAGGAGAGCTAACTATGGCTACACCTTC.

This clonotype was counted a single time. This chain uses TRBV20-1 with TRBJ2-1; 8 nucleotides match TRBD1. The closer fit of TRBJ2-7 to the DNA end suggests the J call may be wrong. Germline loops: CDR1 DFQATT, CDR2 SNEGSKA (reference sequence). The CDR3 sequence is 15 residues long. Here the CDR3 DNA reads TGCAGTGCCTCGAATGCCGGGACAGGACGGAGCGAGCAGTACTTC. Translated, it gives CSASNAGTGRSEQYF.

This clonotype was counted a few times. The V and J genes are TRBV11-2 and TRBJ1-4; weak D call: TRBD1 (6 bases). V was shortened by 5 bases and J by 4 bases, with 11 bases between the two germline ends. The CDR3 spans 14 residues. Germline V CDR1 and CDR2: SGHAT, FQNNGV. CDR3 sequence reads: CASSQRGVNEKLFF. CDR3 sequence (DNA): TGTGCCAGCAGCCAGAGGGGGGTTAATGAAAAACTGTTTTTT. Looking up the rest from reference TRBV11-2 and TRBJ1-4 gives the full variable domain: EAGVAQSPRYKIIEKRQSVAFWCNPISGHATLYWYQQILGQGPKLLIQFQNNGVVDDSQLPKDRFSAERLKGVDSTLKIQPAKLEDSAVYLCASSQRGVNEKLFFGSGTQLSVL.

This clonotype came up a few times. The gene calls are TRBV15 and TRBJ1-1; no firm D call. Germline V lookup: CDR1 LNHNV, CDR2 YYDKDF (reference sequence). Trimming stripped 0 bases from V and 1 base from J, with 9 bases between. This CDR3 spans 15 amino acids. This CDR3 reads CATSRDVGENTEAFF. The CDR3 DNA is TGTGCCACCAGCAGAGATGTCGGGGAGAACACTGAAGCTTTCTTT.

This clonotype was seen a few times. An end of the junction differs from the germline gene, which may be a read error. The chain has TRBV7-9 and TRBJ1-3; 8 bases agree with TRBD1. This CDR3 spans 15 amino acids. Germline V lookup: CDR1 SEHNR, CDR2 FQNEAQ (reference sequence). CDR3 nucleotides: TGTGCCAGCAGCTTTGGACAGGGACCTGGAAACACCGTATATTTT. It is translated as CASSFGQGPGNTVYF.

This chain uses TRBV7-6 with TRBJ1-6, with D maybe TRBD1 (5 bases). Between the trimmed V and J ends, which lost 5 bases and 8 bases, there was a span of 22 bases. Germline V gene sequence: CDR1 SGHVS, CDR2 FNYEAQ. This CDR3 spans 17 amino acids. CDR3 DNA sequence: TGTGCCAGCAGCCCCGAAGTCAGTCAGGGCCTTTATTCACCCCTCCACTTT. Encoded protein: CASSPEVSQGLYSPLHF.

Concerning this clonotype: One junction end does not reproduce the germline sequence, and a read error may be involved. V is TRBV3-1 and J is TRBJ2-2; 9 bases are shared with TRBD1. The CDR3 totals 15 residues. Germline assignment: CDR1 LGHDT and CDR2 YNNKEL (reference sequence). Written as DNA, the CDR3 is TGTGCCGGCAGCACCGGGACAGGGCACACCGGGGAGCTGTTTTTT. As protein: CAGSTGTGHTGELFF.

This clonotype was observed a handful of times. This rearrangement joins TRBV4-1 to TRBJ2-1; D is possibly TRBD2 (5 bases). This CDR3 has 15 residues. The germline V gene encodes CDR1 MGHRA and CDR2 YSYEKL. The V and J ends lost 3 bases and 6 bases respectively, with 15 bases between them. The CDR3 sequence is CASSQEVGRVNEQFF. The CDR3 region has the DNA TGCGCCAGCAGCCAGGAAGTGGGGAGAGTCAATGAGCAGTTCTTC.

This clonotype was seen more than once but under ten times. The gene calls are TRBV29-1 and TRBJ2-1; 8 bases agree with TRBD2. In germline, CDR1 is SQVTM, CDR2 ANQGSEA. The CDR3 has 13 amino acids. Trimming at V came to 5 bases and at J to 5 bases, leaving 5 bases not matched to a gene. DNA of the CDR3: TGCAGCGTTTGGACTAGCAGTAACAATGAGCAGTTCTTC. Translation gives CSVWTSSNNEQFF.

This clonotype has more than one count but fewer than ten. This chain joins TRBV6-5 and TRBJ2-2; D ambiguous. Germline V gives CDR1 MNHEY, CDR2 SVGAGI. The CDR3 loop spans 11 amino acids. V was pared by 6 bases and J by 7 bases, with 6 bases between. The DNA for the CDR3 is TGTGCCAGCAGGGGTCTCGGGGAGCTGTTTTTT. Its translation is CASRGLGELFF.

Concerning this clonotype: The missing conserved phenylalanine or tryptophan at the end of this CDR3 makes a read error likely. CDR3 DNA: TGCAGCGCTGGGGACTTCCTCAATGAGCAGTTCTCC. This encodes CSAGDFLNEQFS. The chain is built from TRBV29-1 and TRBJ2-5; tentative D call: TRBD2 (6 bases). The J call is doubtful: the DNA matches TRBJ2-1 better. Germline V CDR1 and CDR2: SQVTM, ANQGSEA. The CDR3 is 12 amino acids.

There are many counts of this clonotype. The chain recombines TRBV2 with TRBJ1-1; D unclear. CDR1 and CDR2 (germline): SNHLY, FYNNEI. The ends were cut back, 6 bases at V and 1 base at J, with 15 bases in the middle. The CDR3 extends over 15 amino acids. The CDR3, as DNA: TGTGCCAGCAGGGACGGCACCTTACCGAACACTGAAGCTTTCTTT. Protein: CASRDGTLPNTEAFF.

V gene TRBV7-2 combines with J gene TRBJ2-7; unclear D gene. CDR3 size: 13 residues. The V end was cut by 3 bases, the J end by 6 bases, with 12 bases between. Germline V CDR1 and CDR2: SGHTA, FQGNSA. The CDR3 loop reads CASSFELRREQYF. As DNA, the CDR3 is TGTGCCAGCAGCTTCGAGCTCCGGCGCGAGCAGTACTTC. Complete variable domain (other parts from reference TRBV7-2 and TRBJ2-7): GAGVSQSPSNKVTEKGKDVELRCDPISGHTALYWYRQSLGQGLEFLIYFQGNSAPDKSGLPSDRFSAERTGGSVSTLTIQRTQQEDSAVYLCASSFELRREQYFGPGTRLTVT.

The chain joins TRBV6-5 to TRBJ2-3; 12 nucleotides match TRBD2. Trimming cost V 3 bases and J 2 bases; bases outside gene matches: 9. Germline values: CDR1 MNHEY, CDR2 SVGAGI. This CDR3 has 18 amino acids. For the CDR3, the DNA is TGTGCCAGCAGTTATTGGCCTAGCGGGGGGGCATTCACAGATACGCAGTATTTT. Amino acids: CASSYWPSGGAFTDTQYF.

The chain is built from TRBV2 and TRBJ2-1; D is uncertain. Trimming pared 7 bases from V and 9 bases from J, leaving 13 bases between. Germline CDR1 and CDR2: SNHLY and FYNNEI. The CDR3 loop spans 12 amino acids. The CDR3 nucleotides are TGTGCCAGCACCCCCGAAACTACTGAGCAGTTCTTC. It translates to CASTPETTEQFF.

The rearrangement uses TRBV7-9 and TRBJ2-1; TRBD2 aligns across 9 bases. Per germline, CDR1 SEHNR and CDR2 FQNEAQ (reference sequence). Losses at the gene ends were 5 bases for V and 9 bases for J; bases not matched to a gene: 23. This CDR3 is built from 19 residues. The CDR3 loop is CASSQPDKQREVYNVEQFF. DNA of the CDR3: TGTGCCAGCAGCCAACCCGATAAGCAGCGGGAGGTCTACAATGTTGAGCAGTTCTTC.